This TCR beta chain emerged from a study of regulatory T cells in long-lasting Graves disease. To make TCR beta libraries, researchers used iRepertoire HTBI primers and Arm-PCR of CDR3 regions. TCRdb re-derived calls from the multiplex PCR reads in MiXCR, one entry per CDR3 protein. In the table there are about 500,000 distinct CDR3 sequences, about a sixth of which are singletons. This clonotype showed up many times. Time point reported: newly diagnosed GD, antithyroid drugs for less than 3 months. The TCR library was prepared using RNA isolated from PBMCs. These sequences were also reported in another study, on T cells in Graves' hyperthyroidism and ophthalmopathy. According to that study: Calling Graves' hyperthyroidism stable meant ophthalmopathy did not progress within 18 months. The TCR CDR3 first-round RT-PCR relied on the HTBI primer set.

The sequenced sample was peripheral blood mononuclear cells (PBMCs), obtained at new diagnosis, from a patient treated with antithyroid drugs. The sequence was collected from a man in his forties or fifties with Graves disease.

Written as DNA, the CDR3 is TGTGCCAGCAGTGAGGGGGGACCTACCTACGAGCAGTACTTC. Translated, it gives CASSEGGPTYEQYF. V is TRBV6-2 or TRBV6-3 and J is TRBJ2-7, with D perhaps being TRBD1 or TRBD2 (6 bases each). This CDR3 contains 14 residues. Trimming took 5 bases from V and 2 from J, leaving 13 bases between them. Germline V CDR1 and CDR2: MNHEY, SVGEGT.